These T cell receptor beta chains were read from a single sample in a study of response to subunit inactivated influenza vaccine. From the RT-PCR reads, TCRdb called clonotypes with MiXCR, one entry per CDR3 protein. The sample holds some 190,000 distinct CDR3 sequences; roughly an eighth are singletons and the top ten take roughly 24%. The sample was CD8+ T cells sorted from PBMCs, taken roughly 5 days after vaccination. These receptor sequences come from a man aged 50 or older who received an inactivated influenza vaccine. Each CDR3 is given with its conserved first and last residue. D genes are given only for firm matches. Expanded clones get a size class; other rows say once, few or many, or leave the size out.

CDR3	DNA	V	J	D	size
CASSQAPGSGVDEQYF	TGCGCCAGCAGCCAAGCGCCGGGCTCGGGGGTAGACGAGCAGTACTTC	TRBV4-1	TRBJ2-7	NA	NA
CASSFLGKNIQYF	TGTGCCAGCAGCTTCCTCGGCAAAAACATTCAGTACTTC	TRBV7-9	TRBJ2-4	NA	few
CASSLAGTGTDTQYF	TGTGCCAGCAGCTTAGCGGGGACAGGAACAGATACGCAGTATTTT	TRBV7-9	TRBJ2-3	TRBD1	NA
CSARDSFYEQYF	TGCAGTGCGAGGGACAGTTTCTACGAGCAGTACTTC	TRBV20-1	TRBJ2-7	TRBD1	few
CASSYSGRGRTGELFF	TGTGCCAGCAGTTACTCGGGCAGGGGGCGTACCGGGGAGCTGTTTTTT	TRBV6-2/TRBV6-3	TRBJ2-2	TRBD1	few
CATSRDDRAFSYEQYF	TGTGCCACCAGCAGAGACGACAGGGCGTTCTCCTACGAGCAGTACTTC	TRBV15	TRBJ2-7	TRBD1	NA
CSARDLGMSSGANVLTF	TGCAGTGCTAGAGATTTAGGGATGAGCTCTGGGGCCAACGTCCTGACTTTC	TRBV20-1	TRBJ2-6	NA	many
CSARSLAEPQETQYF	TGCAGTGCTAGGTCATTAGCGGAACCCCAAGAGACCCAGTACTTC	TRBV20-1	TRBJ2-5	NA	NA
CASSQPGDEQYF	TGTGCCAGCAGCCAACCGGGGGACGAGCAGTACTTC	TRBV3-1	TRBJ2-7	NA	few
CSAPERDHNREQFF	TGCAGCGCCCCTGAGCGAGATCATAATCGTGAGCAGTTCTTC	TRBV29-1	TRBJ2-1	NA	many
CASSLAAGELFF	TGTGCCAGCAGTTTGGCGGCCGGGGAGCTGTTTTTT	TRBV12-3/TRBV12-4	TRBJ2-2	NA	few